The clone carrying this T cell receptor (beta chain) was picked up a small number of times. The PCR ran on 60 Vbeta and 13 Jbeta primers. Data came from immunoSEQ multiplex PCR; TCRdb stores just in-frame clones and leaves some out. The sample shows 120,000 or so clones, under 12% of them seen only once. The data originate from a study of cytomegalovirus exposure and HLA in healthy donors. V shed 5 bases and J shed 6 bases, with 9 bases lying between them. CDR3 length: 12 residues. Germline V lookup: CDR1 SEHNR, CDR2 FQNEAQ (reference sequence). The chain couples TRBV7-9 to TRBJ2-3; D might be TRBD1 (5 bases). This clonotype was obtained from a woman under 30 in good health and CMV-seropositive. The sample taken for sequencing was PBMCs. CDR3 in amino acids: CASSPGYDTQYF. The CDR3 bases are TGTGCCAGCAGCCCAGGGTATGATACGCAGTATTTT. Complete variable domain (other parts from reference TRBV7-9 and TRBJ2-3): DTGVSQNPRHKITKRGQNVTFRCDPISEHNRLYWYRQTLGQGPEFLTYFQNEAQLEKSRLLSDRFSAERPKGSFSTLEIQRTEQGDSAMYLCASSPGYDTQYFGPGTRLTVL.